These 5 T cell receptor beta chains share one sample of origin, sequenced in a study of prognosis after radiotherapy for stage I lung cancer. By two-round multiplex PCR, the TCR beta CDR3 was amplified from genomic DNA. Primers were specific to each TRBV and TRBJ gene in first-round PCR. TCRdb recomputed calls from the multiplex PCR reads with MiXCR, one row per CDR3 protein. The sample records some 11,000 distinct CDR3 sequences, approximately 50% being singletons. Sequenced here: PBMCs, sampled before or after stereotactic body radiation therapy (not recorded which). The receptors shown here come from a donor aged 50 or older with non-small cell lung cancer.

By proportion, this clonotype is medium-sized. The gene calls are TRBV6-1 and TRBJ1-4, with 10 bases lining up with TRBD1. The CDR3 spans 13 residues. V shed 6 bases and J 8 bases; nucleotides not matched to a gene: 3. Per the germline V gene, CDR1 is MNHNS and CDR2 is SASEGT. The chain's CDR3 is CASRGQGYEKLFF. CDR3 nucleotide sequence: TGTGCCAGCAGGGGACAGGGGTACGAAAAACTGTTTTTT.

The CDR3 is CASSSTSGSNTQYF. Written as DNA, the CDR3 is TGTGCCAGCAGCTCAACTAGCGGATCAAATACGCAGTATTTT. The V gene is TRBV7-3, the J gene TRBJ2-3; 8 nucleotides align to TRBD2. Germline trimming cut 4 bases from V and 7 bases from J; bases unmatched to any gene: 7. The CDR3 is 14 residues long. Germline lookup yields CDR1 SGHTA and CDR2 FQGTGA.

This clonotype occurred a few times. A much larger clone differs from this one at a single base, so this may be a read error. Written as DNA, the CDR3 is TGCAGCGTTGAGAGTTCTGGAAACGCCATATATTTT. This sequence encodes CSVESSGNAIYF. This chain links TRBV29-1 with TRBJ1-3; D not resolved. The CDR3 runs 12 residues. CDR1 is SQVTM, CDR2 ANQGSEA, per germline.

This clonotype has only a few counts. The chain employs TRBV2 and TRBJ2-7; a possible D gene is TRBD2 (6 bases). This CDR3 region has 15 residues. Between the trimmed V and J ends, which lost 5 bases and 4 bases, there was a span of 18 bases. Germline loops: CDR1 SNHLY, CDR2 FYNNEI. The CDR3 sequence is CASSLGGLRVYEQYF. CDR3 DNA sequence: TGTGCCAGCAGTCTAGGAGGGCTGCGGGTGTACGAGCAGTACTTC.

This clonotype is deemed medium-sized. V gene TRBV28 combines with J gene TRBJ2-3; TRBD2 matches 7 bases. Trimming removed 8 bases from V and 5 bases from J; junction bases left unmatched: 16. This CDR3 is built from 16 residues. Germline V gene data show CDR1 as MDHEN and CDR2 as SYDVKM. The CDR3 sequence: CASQEAGRETKDTQYF. In nucleotides, the CDR3 is TGTGCCAGCCAAGAGGCAGGGCGGGAGACTAAAGATACGCAGTATTTT.